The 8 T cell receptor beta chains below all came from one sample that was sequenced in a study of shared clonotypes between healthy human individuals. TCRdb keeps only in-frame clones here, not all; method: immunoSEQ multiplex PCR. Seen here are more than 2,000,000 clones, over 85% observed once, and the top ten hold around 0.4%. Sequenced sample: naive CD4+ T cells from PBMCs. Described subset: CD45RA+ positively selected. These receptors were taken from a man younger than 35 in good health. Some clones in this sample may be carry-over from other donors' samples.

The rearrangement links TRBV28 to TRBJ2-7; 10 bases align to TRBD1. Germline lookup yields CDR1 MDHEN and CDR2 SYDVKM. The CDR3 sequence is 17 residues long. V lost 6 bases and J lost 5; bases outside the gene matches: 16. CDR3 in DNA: TGTGCCAGCAGACAAATCACCCGGGACAGGGGTTTCGACGAGCAGTACTTC. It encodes CASRQITRDRGFDEQYF.

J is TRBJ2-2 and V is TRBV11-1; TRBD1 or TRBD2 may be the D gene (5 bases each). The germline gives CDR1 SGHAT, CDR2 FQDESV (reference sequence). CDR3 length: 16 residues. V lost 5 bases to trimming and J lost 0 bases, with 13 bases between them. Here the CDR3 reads CASSPRGVANTGELFF. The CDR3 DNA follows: TGTGCCAGCAGCCCAAGAGGGGTAGCGAACACCGGGGAGCTGTTTTTT.

CDR3 sequence: CASSPIAASSYNEQFF. CDR3 DNA: TGTGCCAGCTCACCAATCGCGGCAAGCTCCTACAATGAGCAGTTCTTC. The chain links TRBV18 to TRBJ2-1; D not resolved. Germline V gene data show CDR1 as KGHSH and CDR2 as LQKENI. V was pared by 2 bases and J by 0 bases, with 11 bases between. The CDR3 contains 16 residues.

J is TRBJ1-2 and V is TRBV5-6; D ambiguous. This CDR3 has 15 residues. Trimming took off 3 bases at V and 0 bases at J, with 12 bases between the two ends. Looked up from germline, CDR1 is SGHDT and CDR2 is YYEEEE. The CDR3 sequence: CASSSGLTTNYGYTF. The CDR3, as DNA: TGTGCCAGCAGCTCCGGACTCACAACTAACTATGGCTACACCTTC.

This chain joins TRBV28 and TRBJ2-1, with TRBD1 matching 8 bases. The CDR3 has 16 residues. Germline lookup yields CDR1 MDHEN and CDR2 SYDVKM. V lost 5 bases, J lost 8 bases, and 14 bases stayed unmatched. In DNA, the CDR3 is TGTGCCAGCAGTATCCTTTCAGGGACAGGATGGGATGAGCAGTTCTTC. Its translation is CASSILSGTGWDEQFF. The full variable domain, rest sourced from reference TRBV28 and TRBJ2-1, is DVKVTQSSRYLVKRTGEKVFLECVQDMDHENMFWYRQDPGLGLRLIYFSYDVKMKEKGDIPEGYSVSREKKERFSLILESASTNQTSMYLCASSILSGTGWDEQFFGPGTRLTVL.

As DNA, the CDR3 is TGTGCCAGCAGTCCCCGAGGGACAGGGAGTACCTACGAGCAGTACTTC. Translation gives CASSPRGTGSTYEQYF. The rearrangement uses TRBV28 and TRBJ2-7, with TRBD1 identical over 9 bases. This CDR3 has 16 residues. CDR1 and CDR2 (germline): MDHEN, SYDVKM. After removal of 5 bases from V and 2 bases from J, the junction contained 10 bases not matched to a gene.

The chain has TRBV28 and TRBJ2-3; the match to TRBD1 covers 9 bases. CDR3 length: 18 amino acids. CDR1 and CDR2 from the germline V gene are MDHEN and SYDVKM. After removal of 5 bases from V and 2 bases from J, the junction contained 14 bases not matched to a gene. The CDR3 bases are TGTGCCAGCAGTCGAAACCGTCCCGGGACAGGGTTCACAGATACGCAGTATTTT. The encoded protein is CASSRNRPGTGFTDTQYF.

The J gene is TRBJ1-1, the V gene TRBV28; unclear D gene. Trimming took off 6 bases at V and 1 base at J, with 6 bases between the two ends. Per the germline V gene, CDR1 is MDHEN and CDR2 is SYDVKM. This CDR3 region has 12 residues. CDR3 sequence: CASRDRNTEAFF. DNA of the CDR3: TGTGCCAGCAGGGACCGGAACACTGAAGCTTTCTTT.